This T cell receptor (beta chain) was obtained from a study of cytomegalovirus exposure and HLA in healthy donors. The PCR made use of 60 Vbeta and 13 Jbeta primers. TCRdb's copy holds only in-frame clones and misses some; the assay was immunoSEQ multiplex PCR. The table lists some 77,000 clones, approximately 71% of them singletons. Comment on this clone: The antigen is undetermined.

The CDR3 extends over 15 amino acids. Germline V gene sequence: CDR1 MRHNA, CDR2 SNTAGT. J gave up 0 bases and V 6 bases, and 4 bases lay outside the gene matches. Study-wide findings and caveats: Available immune exposure information covered CMV serostatus only.

The TCR originated in a woman between 40 and 50 years old in good health and CMV-seronegative. The V call is TRBV6-4, the J call TRBJ2-3; 9 positions match TRBD1. Specimen: PBMCs. The CDR3 bases are TGTGCCAGCAGGCAGACAGGGGGGAGCACAGATACGCAGTATTTT. It specifies CASRQTGGSTDTQYF.